This paragraph covers one T cell receptor beta chain sequence. Antigen: not known. The data stem from a study of siplizumab effects on memory and regulatory T cells. Study conclusions and caveats: Roughly 75-96% of proliferating CD4+ or CD8+ clones lacked a naive or memory phenotype that could be assigned. Unstimulated subsets were the mapping target of only a minor fraction of alloreactive clones.

The CDR3 is 15 residues long. V was clipped by 1 base and J by 1 base, with 8 bases between them. In germline, CDR1 is MGHRA, CDR2 YSYEKL. Each sample yielded around 9.4 x 10^4 assayed TCR templates. The repertoire was sequenced with immunoSEQ multiplex PCR; TCRdb's copy has only in-frame clones and lacks some. The profile covers 100,000 or so clones, with about nine tenths appearing a single time and around 13% taken by the ten largest. The material sequenced was non-Treg CD4+ T cells sorted from blood. The chain uses TRBV4-1 and TRBJ2-1; maybe TRBD2 (5 bases). The sequence came from a human donor in good health. The CDR3 DNA reads as TGCGCCAGCAGCCAAGGTCGGACTTCCTACAATGAGCAGTTCTTC. It is translated as CASSQGRTSYNEQFF.